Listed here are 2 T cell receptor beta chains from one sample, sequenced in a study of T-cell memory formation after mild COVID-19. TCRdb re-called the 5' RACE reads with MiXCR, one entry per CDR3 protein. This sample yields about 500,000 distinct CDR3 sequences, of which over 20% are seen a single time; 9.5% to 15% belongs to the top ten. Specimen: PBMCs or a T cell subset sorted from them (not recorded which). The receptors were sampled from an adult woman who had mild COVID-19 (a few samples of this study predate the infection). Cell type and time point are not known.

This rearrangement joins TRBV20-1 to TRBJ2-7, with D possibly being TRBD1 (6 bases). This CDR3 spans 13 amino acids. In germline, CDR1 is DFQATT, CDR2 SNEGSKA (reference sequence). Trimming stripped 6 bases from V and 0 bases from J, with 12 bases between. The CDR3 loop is CSAKDRSSYEQYF. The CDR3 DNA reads TGCAGTGCCAAGGACAGAAGCTCCTACGAGCAGTACTTC.

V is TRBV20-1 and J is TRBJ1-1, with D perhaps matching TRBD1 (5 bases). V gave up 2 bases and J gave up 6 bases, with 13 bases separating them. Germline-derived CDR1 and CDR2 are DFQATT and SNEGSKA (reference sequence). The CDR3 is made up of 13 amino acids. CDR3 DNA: TGCAGTGCTAGACCCTCGGGGGTCGCTGAAGCTTTCTTT. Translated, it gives CSARPSGVAEAFF.